This T cell receptor beta chain was sequenced in a study of response to subunit inactivated influenza vaccine. Broader study findings: Each seasonal influenza vaccination, the authors suggested, recruits few new T cells.

TCRdb re-analysed the RT-PCR reads in MiXCR, keeping a single row per CDR3 protein. The table shows almost 600,000 distinct CDR3 sequences, with 12% to 15% occurring only once. This CDR3 has 15 residues. CDR1 is DFQATT, CDR2 SNEGSKA, per germline (reference sequence). The trim removed 5 bases at V and 1 base at J, leaving 4 bases unmatched. The table lists this clonotype with a few counts. The antigen is undetermined. This chain uses TRBV20-1 with TRBJ2-3; 12 bases map to TRBD2. The receptor was isolated from a man between 50 and 59 years old who received an inactivated influenza vaccine. Sequenced here: PBMCs from blood, sampled about 11 days after vaccination. CDR3 sequence: CSAVRLAGGTDTQYF. The CDR3 DNA sequence: TGCAGTGCTGTTAGACTAGCGGGAGGCACAGATACGCAGTATTTT.